The 28 T cell receptor beta chains reported below all come from one sample, sequenced in a study of cytomegalovirus exposure and HLA in healthy donors. The PCR ran on 60 Vbeta and 13 Jbeta primers. Method: immunoSEQ multiplex PCR; TCRdb's copy keeps in-frame clones and lacks some. The specimen's table records 20,000 to 25,000 clones. Material for sequencing was PBMCs. The receptors were gathered from a male donor in good health and CMV-seropositive.

The rearrangement joins TRBV4-3 to TRBJ2-7; 8 bases map to TRBD1. The V gene end was trimmed by 5 bases and the J gene end by 4 bases; junction bases not matched to a gene: 4. The germline CDR1 and CDR2 sequences are LGHNA and YSLEER. CDR3 size: 13 residues. The CDR3 sequence is CASSTDRGYEQYF. The CDR3 coding sequence is TGCGCCAGCAGCACAGACAGGGGATACGAGCAGTACTTC.

The chain links TRBV4-1 to TRBJ1-1, with D perhaps matching TRBD1 (5 bases). This CDR3 region has 13 residues. Germline V gives CDR1 MGHRA, CDR2 YSYEKL. Trimming left V 2 bases short and J 3 bases short, with 7 bases between. CDR3 amino acids: CASSQPGDTEAFF. CDR3 DNA sequence: TGCGCCAGCAGCCAACCGGGGGACACTGAAGCTTTCTTT.

The gene calls are TRBV7-9 and TRBJ1-4, with 7 bases lining up with TRBD1. Germline lookup yields CDR1 SEHNR and CDR2 FQNEAQ (reference sequence). CDR3 size: 18 residues. The J segment lost 1 base and the V segment lost 5 bases, leaving 13 bases of the junction unmatched. The CDR3 protein is CASSPKPRDSLTNEKLFF. The CDR3, as DNA: TGTGCCAGCAGCCCAAAGCCACGGGACAGTCTAACTAATGAAAAACTGTTTTTT.

The chain uses TRBV30 and TRBJ2-1; a possible D gene is TRBD2 (6 bases). V lost 0 bases to trimming and J lost 6 bases, with 15 bases between them. CDR3 length equals 15 residues. Germline assignment: CDR1 GTSNPN and CDR2 SVGIG (reference sequence). CDR3 DNA: TGTGCCTGGAGTGTCTTTCGCGCCGGGGGCAATGAGCAGTTCTTC. Its translation: CAWSVFRAGGNEQFF.

The J gene is TRBJ1-2, the V gene TRBV5-6; the match to TRBD1 covers 7 bases. The CDR3 contains 13 residues. Germline V gives CDR1 SGHDT, CDR2 YYEEEE. Trimming at V came to 5 bases and at J to 8 bases, leaving 9 bases not matched to a gene. This CDR3 reads CASRGDRLDGYTF. CDR3 bases: TGTGCCAGCAGGGGGGACAGATTGGACGGCTACACCTTC.

The chain couples TRBV9 to TRBJ2-2; 8 bases agree with TRBD2. This CDR3 comprises 18 residues. Germline lookup yields CDR1 SGDLS and CDR2 YYNGEE. Trimming took 2 bases from V and 5 from J; bases not matched to a gene: 14. This CDR3 reads CASSVSTRGGGSTGELFF. CDR3 bases: TGTGCCAGCAGCGTTAGTACCCGGGGGGGAGGCTCGACCGGGGAGCTGTTTTTT.

This chain joins TRBV29-1 and TRBJ1-6, with D maybe TRBD1 (6 bases). The CDR3 sequence is 13 residues long. The germline V gene has CDR1 SQVTM and CDR2 ANQGSEA. Trimming stripped 4 bases from V and 10 bases from J, with 14 bases between. The CDR3 reads CSVGGGRGSPLHF. The DNA of the CDR3 is TGCAGCGTTGGGGGGGGGCGAGGCTCACCCCTCCACTTT. The whole variable domain, filled in from reference TRBV29-1 and TRBJ1-6, reads SAVISQKPSRDICQRGTSLTIQCQVDSQVTMMFWYRQQPGQSLTLIATANQGSEATYESGFVIDKFPISRPNLTFSTLTVSNMSPEDSSIYLCSVGGGRGSPLHFGNGTRLTVT.

The chain couples TRBV7-3 to TRBJ2-1; perhaps TRBD1 as D (6 bases). Germline CDR1 and CDR2: SGHTA and FQGTGA. CDR3 size: 13 residues. V shed 5 bases and J shed 13 bases, with 18 bases lying between them. The CDR3 bases are TGTGCCAGCAGCCCCCAAGGGTGGACAGATCAGTTCTTC. This translates into CASSPQGWTDQFF.

The CDR3 bases are TGTGCCAGCAGCTTAGTAGCGGAAGAGACCCAGTACTTC. The encoded protein is CASSLVAEETQYF. The gene calls are TRBV7-2 and TRBJ2-5; TRBD2 might be the D (6 bases). The germline V gene has CDR1 SGHTA and CDR2 FQGNSA. The V gene lost 1 base and the J gene lost 3 bases, with 6 bases spanning the gap. This CDR3 spans 13 amino acids.

The chain uses TRBV11-2 and TRBJ1-1, with 9 bases lining up with TRBD1. The CDR3 loop spans 11 amino acids. Germline CDR1 SGHAT, CDR2 FQNNGV. Unmatched junction bases numbered 1, after V lost 4 bases and J lost 10 bases. The CDR3 spells CASSSGQGAFF. The CDR3 DNA reads as TGTGCCAGCAGCTCGGGACAGGGAGCTTTCTTT.

This chain links TRBV9 with TRBJ2-5; D is uncertain. With 0 bases removed from V and 4 bases from J, the gap between germline ends came to 7 bases. The CDR3 loop spans 13 amino acids. Germline CDR1 reads SGDLS; CDR2 reads YYNGEE. The CDR3 reads CASSVDSRETQYF. In nucleotides, the CDR3 is TGTGCCAGCAGCGTAGATAGCAGAGAGACCCAGTACTTC.

The chain has TRBV30 and TRBJ2-5; 10 bases line up with TRBD1. CDR3 length: 15 residues. CDR1 and CDR2 from the germline V gene are GTSNPN and SVGIG (reference sequence). V shed 7 bases and J 7 bases; nucleotides not matched to a gene: 15. The CDR3 protein is CASLTTGGRGWTQYF. In DNA form, the CDR3 reads TGTGCCTCACTAACGACAGGGGGCAGGGGATGGACCCAGTACTTC.

This sequence joins TRBV6-6 and TRBJ1-1; D is perhaps TRBD1 (6 bases). CDR1 is MNHNY, CDR2 SVGAGI, per germline (reference sequence). Trimming removed 8 bases from V and 1 base from J, with 11 bases in between. The CDR3 contains 13 residues. The CDR3 DNA sequence: TGTGCCAGCCGCCCACAGGGGAACACTGAAGCTTTCTTT. This translates into CASRPQGNTEAFF.

This chain connects TRBV6-5 to TRBJ1-2, with 7 bases aligning to TRBD1. From germline, CDR1 is MNHEY and CDR2 SVGAGI. This CDR3 contains 15 residues. With V trimmed by 6 bases and J by 6 bases, 13 bases remained unmatched. The CDR3: CASSFGSQGTHGYTF. CDR3 sequence (DNA): TGTGCCAGCAGCTTTGGTTCACAGGGGACACATGGCTACACCTTC.

The V and J genes are TRBV19 and TRBJ2-5; TRBD1 matches 12 bases. The CDR3 is 15 amino acids. V was clipped by 7 bases and J by 5 bases; unmatched bases: 8. Germline V lookup: CDR1 LNHDA, CDR2 SQIVND (reference sequence). The CDR3 reads CASTTGQGAGETQYF. The DNA for the CDR3 is TGTGCCAGTACCACGGGACAGGGGGCGGGGGAGACCCAGTACTTC.

DNA of the CDR3: TGCGCCAGCAGCCAAGAAAGCTTGCGGCGGGGGAACACCGGGGAGCTGTTTTTT. This encodes CASSQESLRRGNTGELFF. The chain couples TRBV4-3 to TRBJ2-2; D possibly corresponds to TRBD2 (6 bases). The V end lost 0 bases, the J end lost 1 base, and 15 bases lay between the germline ends. The CDR3 runs to 18 residues. Looked up from germline, CDR1 is LGHNA and CDR2 is YSLEER.

The DNA of the CDR3 is TGTGCCAGCTCATCCACGGACAGGGGATCCCTGGAGGAGCAGTACTTC. This codes for CASSSTDRGSLEEQYF. The genes are TRBV18 and TRBJ2-7, with 9 bases matching TRBD1. CDR3 length: 16 amino acids. After removal of 5 bases from V and 7 bases from J, the junction contained 15 bases not matched to a gene. The germline CDR1 and CDR2 sequences are KGHSH and LQKENI. The variable domain in full, with the rest retrieved from reference TRBV18 and TRBJ2-7, is NAGVMQNPRHLVRRRGQEARLRCSPMKGHSHVYWYRQLPEEGLKFMVYLQKENIIDESGMPKERFSAEFPKEGPSILRIQQVVRGDSAAYFCASSSTDRGSLEEQYFGPGTRLTVT.

V gene TRBV19 combines with J gene TRBJ2-2; D may be TRBD2 (6 bases). This CDR3 has 14 residues. The germline V and J ends were trimmed by 3 bases and 6 bases, with 11 bases remaining between them. CDR1 is LNHDA, CDR2 SQIVND, per germline (reference sequence). For the CDR3, the DNA is TGTGCCAGTAGTATGGGACGGGAGCCCGGGGAGCTGTTTTTT. As protein: CASSMGREPGELFF.

This chain uses TRBV5-1 with TRBJ1-2, with TRBD1 identical over 8 bases. This CDR3 is built from 16 residues. Unmatched junction bases numbered 4, after V lost 0 bases and J lost 0 bases. CDR1 and CDR2 from the germline V gene are SGHRS and YFSETQ. The CDR3 bases are TGCGCCAGCAGCTTGGAAGGACAGGGATCTAACTATGGCTACACCTTC. It specifies CASSLEGQGSNYGYTF.

The chain recombines TRBV11-2 with TRBJ2-3; D perhaps matches TRBD1 (6 bases). The CDR3 consists of 14 residues. Between the trimmed V and J ends, which lost 4 bases and 6 bases, there was a span of 14 bases. Per germline, CDR1 SGHAT and CDR2 FQNNGV. Written as DNA, the CDR3 is TGTGCCAGCAGCTCAGAGAACAGGGTCGATACGCAGTATTTT. The encoded protein is CASSSENRVDTQYF.

V and J are TRBV30 and TRBJ1-2; 9 nucleotides align to TRBD1. Germline CDR1 is GTSNPN and CDR2 is SVGIG (reference sequence). The ends lost 5 bases at V and 7 bases at J; junction bases unmatched: 5. The CDR3 has 12 amino acids. In nucleotides, the CDR3 is TGTGCCTGGTCACAGGGGGCCGGTGGCTACACCTTC. Protein product: CAWSQGAGGYTF.

The V gene is TRBV19, the J gene TRBJ2-7; D is possibly TRBD1 (6 bases). The germline V and J ends were trimmed by 0 bases and 5 bases, with 8 bases remaining between them. Looked up from germline, CDR1 is LNHDA and CDR2 is SQIVND (reference sequence). CDR3 length: 13 residues. Written as DNA, the CDR3 is TGTGCCAGTAGTATAGATCCAGGGGACGAGCAGTACTTC. It translates to CASSIDPGDEQYF.

This chain connects TRBV6-5 to TRBJ1-2, with TRBD1 as a possible D gene (5 bases). This CDR3 region has 13 residues. The germline V gene has CDR1 MNHEY and CDR2 SVGAGI. V lost 0 bases, J lost 6 bases, and 8 bases lay in between. The CDR3 coding sequence is TGTGCCAGCAGTTACTCCTTCAGGGATGGCTACACCTTC. It is translated as CASSYSFRDGYTF.

This rearrangement joins TRBV6-1 to TRBJ2-7, with 8 bases lining up with TRBD1. This CDR3 region has 16 residues. Per the germline V gene, CDR1 is MNHNS and CDR2 is SASEGT. Trimming took 4 bases from V and 4 from J; bases not matched to a gene: 12. The CDR3 loop is CASSGQSPGQVYEQYF. As DNA, the CDR3 is TGTGCCAGCAGTGGACAATCCCCGGGACAGGTATACGAGCAGTACTTC.

The rearrangement joins TRBV28 to TRBJ2-7; 10 bases match TRBD2. The germline gives CDR1 MDHEN, CDR2 SYDVKM. J gave up 3 bases and V 3 bases, and 8 bases lay outside the gene matches. The CDR3 is 16 amino acids. The CDR3 here is CASSLGGAGGHYEQYF. The DNA of the CDR3 is TGTGCCAGCAGTTTGGGAGGAGCGGGGGGGCACTACGAGCAGTACTTC.

The rearrangement links TRBV29-1 to TRBJ1-2; tentative D call: TRBD1 (5 bases). The germline CDR1 and CDR2 sequences are SQVTM and ANQGSEA. The CDR3 loop spans 13 amino acids. Deletions cut 6 bases from V and 5 bases from J, with 16 bases between. The CDR3 region is CSVEPGTPYGYTF. The CDR3 nucleotides are TGCAGCGTGGAACCCGGGACTCCTTATGGCTACACCTTC.

The rearrangement uses TRBV11-1 and TRBJ2-7; a possible D gene is TRBD1 (6 bases). The CDR3 contains 15 residues. Germline values: CDR1 SGHAT, CDR2 FQDESV (reference sequence). V was clipped by 1 base and J by 5 bases, with 15 bases between them. The CDR3 region has the DNA TGTGCCAGCAGCTTAGGGACAGCAGTAACAAACGAGCAGTACTTC. It codes for CASSLGTAVTNEQYF.

This chain joins TRBV28 and TRBJ2-7; the match to TRBD1 covers 10 bases. CDR1 is MDHEN, CDR2 SYDVKM, per germline. This CDR3 has 13 amino acids. The junction had 2 bases not matched to a gene; V was cut back by 3 bases and J by 6 bases. The CDR3 loop reads CASSFGTGVEQYF. As DNA, the CDR3 is TGTGCCAGCAGTTTCGGGACAGGGGTCGAGCAGTACTTC.